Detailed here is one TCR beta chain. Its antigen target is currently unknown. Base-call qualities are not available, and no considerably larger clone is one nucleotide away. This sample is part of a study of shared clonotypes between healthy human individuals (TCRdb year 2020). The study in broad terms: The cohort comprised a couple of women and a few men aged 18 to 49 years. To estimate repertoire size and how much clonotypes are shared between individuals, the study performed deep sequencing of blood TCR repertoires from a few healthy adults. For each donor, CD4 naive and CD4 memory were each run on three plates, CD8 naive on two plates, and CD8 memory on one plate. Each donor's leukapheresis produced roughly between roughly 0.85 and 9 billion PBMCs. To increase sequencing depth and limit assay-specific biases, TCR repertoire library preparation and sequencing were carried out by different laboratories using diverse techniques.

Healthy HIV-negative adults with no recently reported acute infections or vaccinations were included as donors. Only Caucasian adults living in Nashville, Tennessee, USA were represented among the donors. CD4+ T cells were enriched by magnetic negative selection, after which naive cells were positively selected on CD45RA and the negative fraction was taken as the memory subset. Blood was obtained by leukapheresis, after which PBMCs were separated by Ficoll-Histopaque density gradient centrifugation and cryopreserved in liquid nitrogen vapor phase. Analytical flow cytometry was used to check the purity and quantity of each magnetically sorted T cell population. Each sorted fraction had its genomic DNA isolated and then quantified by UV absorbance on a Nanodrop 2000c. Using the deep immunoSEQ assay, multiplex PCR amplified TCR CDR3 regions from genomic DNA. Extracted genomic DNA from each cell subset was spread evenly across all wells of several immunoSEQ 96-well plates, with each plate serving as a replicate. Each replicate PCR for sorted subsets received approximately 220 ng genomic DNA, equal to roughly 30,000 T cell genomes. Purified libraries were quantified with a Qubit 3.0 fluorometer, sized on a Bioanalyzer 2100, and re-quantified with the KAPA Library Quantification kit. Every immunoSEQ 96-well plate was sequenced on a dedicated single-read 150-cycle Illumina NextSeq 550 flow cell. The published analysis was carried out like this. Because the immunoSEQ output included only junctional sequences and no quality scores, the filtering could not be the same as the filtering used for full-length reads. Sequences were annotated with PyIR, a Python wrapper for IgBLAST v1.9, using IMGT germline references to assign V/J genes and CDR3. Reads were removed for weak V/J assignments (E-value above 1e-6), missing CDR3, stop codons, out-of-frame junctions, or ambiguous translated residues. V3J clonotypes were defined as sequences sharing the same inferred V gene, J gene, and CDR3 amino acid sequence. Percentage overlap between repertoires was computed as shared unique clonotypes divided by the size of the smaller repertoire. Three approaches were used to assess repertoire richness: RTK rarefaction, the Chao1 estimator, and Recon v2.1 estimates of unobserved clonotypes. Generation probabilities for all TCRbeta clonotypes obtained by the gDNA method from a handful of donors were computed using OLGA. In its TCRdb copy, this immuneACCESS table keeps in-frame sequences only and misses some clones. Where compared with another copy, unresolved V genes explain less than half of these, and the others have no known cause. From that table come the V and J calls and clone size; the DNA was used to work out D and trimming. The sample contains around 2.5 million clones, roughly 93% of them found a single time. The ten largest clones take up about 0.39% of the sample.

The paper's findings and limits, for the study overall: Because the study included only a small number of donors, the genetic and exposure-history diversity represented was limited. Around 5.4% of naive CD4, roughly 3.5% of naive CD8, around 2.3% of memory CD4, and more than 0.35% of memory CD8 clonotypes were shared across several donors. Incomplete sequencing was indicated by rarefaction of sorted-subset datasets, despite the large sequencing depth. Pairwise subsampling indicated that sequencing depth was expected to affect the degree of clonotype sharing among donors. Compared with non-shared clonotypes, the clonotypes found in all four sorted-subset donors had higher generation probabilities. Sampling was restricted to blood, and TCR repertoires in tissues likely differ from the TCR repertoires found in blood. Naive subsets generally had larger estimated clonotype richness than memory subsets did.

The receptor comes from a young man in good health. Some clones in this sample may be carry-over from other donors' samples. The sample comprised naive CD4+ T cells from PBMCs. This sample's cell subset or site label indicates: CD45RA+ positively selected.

In nucleotide form, the sequence is TGTGCCAGCAGTCCCCTATTGACCGGGGAGCTGTTTTTT. It codes for CASSPLLTGELFF. The chain is assembled from TRBV14 and TRBJ2-2; the D gene lacks a confident call. V gives up 6 bases and J gives up 5 bases, and the segment between their germline ends measures 10 bases. The cysteine opens and the phenylalanine closes a CDR3 of 13 amino acids. Only CDR3 DNA remains: 39 bases, in frame from the first base. In the germline V gene, CDR1 corresponds to SGHDN and CDR2 to FVKESK.